The subject of this entry is one T cell receptor beta chain. This clonotype turned up a few times. It lacks a known antigen. The record has no base qualities; no much larger clone is one base away. The source of the sample is a study of neurological immune-mediated disorders (dated 2019 in TCRdb). Concerning the study at large: Among the 34 multiple sclerosis patients, relapsing-remitting MS accounted for some 30 and secondary progressive MS accounted for 3. Using UMI-based sequencing, the study compared peripheral blood TCR-beta repertoires from patients with HTLV-I-associated myelopathy (HAM/TSP), patients with multiple sclerosis, and healthy controls. Longitudinal samples, technical triplicates and paired sorted CD4+ and CD8+ T-cell subsets, alongside PBMC samples, were included among the approximately 98 TCR-beta libraries. The cohort was made up of 65 to 75 subjects, consisting of about 14 HAM/TSP patients, 34 multiple sclerosis patients and 20 healthy controls.

Results the study describes overall, beyond this receptor: Repertoires from 18 of 34 MS patients were grouped by phylogenetic analysis into a cluster of related CDR3 sequences, suggesting a possible repertoire-level signature. Across subjects, expanded clones never shared an identical CDR3 amino acid sequence, which suggests that the TCR-beta repertoires in every group were private. TCR clonal expansion was greatest in HAM/TSP patients and smallest in MS patients, who ranked below even healthy controls. No association of the MS cluster with clinical or MRI features was observed, and the need for larger cohorts was stated by the authors.

Unsorted PBMC libraries were generated from 2 million PBMCs stored in RNAlater at -80 °C until RNA extraction. Multiple sclerosis patients were enrolled in a US clinical protocol under which disease progression was evaluated by magnetic resonance imaging. PBMCs were separated from peripheral blood using Ficoll-Hypaque density gradient centrifugation and then cryopreserved in liquid nitrogen. cDNA was synthesized by template-switch 5'RACE using a primer carrying a 10-nucleotide random unique molecular identifier by which each TCR transcript was tagged. Each sequencing run produced over 190 million TCR-beta sequences covering 15-18 subjects. The RNeasy kit was used to extract total RNA. The KAPA Real-time Library Amplification kit was used to amplify TCR-beta VDJ regions with primers targeting the TCR constant region and the 5'RACE anchor. Sample indexes and Illumina adaptors were added in a first PCR, after which library yield was increased in a second PCR. After Ampure bead purification, the roughly 650 bp TCR product was size-selected on a 2% E-gel SizeSelection system. Library quality was checked on a Bioanalyzer, concentration was measured with Qubit, and libraries were quantified with the Kapa Library Quantification kit before pooling. An Illumina HiSeq 2500 sequenced the libraries paired-end 2 x 150 bp. To increase sequence diversity, roughly 25-31% phiX was spiked into each library pool. The source study handled its data this way. Quality-filtered reads were processed with the UMI-based MiGEC pipeline, which removed over 75% of raw TCR sequences during error correction. VDJ genes were aligned to IMGT germline references, and each clonotype was defined by a unique CDR3 amino acid sequence together with V-J genes. Clonal expansion, Shannon diversity and CDR3 relatedness (CalcPairwiseDistances, ClusterSamples) were evaluated with VDJtools, and phylogenetic trees were built with CLCbio workbench. Clones with at least 8 unique UMIs were defined as expanded, with this threshold being based on coefficient-of-variation modelling across technical triplicates. The public sequencing data were trimmed at Q25 with fastp and processed into clonotypes with MiXCR by TCRdb, which kept only in-frame beta chains. Every entry covers one CDR3 protein and lists the most common genes and DNA from its rows. These V and J calls derive from TCRdb rather than the authors' analysis. This sample lists 55,000 to 65,000 distinct CDR3 sequences; 3.5% to 4.5% were detected once. Roughly 2% of the sample is held by the ten biggest clonotypes.

Trimming leaves V shorter by 6 bases and J shorter by 7 bases, with the junction holding 14 bases beyond the gene matches. The germline V gene supplies CDR1 SGHVS and CDR2 FNYEAQ. The CDR3 contains 15 residues, cysteine and phenylalanine counted. Left in the record is the CDR3 DNA by itself, 45 bases read in frame from the first base. Recombination linked TRBV7-6 to TRBJ2-5, with 7 junctional bases fitting TRBD2. This clonotype was sampled from a woman aged 50 to 60 with multiple sclerosis. Material for sequencing was PBMCs. The DNA reads TGTGCCAGCAGGTCCCTTGCGGGAGCCCATAGGACCCAGTACTTC. Its protein reads: CASRSLAGAHRTQYF.